Below are 6 T cell receptor beta chains sequenced from a single sample in a study of Graves' ophthalmopathy and Graves' hyperthyroidism. RNA transcripts were the template, and TCR beta CDR3 regions were amplified from them. RT-PCR in the first round used HTBI primers; a second-round multiplex PCR followed. TCRdb reprocessed the multiplex PCR reads via MiXCR and lists one record per CDR3 protein. The table includes hundreds of thousands of distinct CDR3 sequences, under 25% detected once. The sample comprised peripheral blood. Receptors were obtained from a woman in her late teens or twenties with stable Graves' hyperthyroidism.

V gene TRBV6-5 combines with J gene TRBJ2-2; 11 nucleotides agree with TRBD2. In germline, CDR1 is MNHEY, CDR2 SVGAGI. Trimming cost V 0 bases and J 7 bases; bases outside gene matches: 7. This CDR3 has 17 residues. The CDR3 sequence is CASSYSALLAGGGELFF. In nucleotides, the CDR3 is TGTGCCAGCAGTTACTCGGCCCTCCTAGCGGGAGGCGGGGAGCTGTTTTTT.

This chain's CDR3 is CASTGTAENTEAFF. The CDR3 DNA reads as TGTGCCAGCACCGGGACAGCGGAAAACACTGAAGCTTTCTTT. The rearrangement links TRBV6-1 to TRBJ1-1, with 7 bases identical to TRBD1. Trimming at V came to 7 bases and at J to 2 bases, leaving 7 bases not matched to a gene. Germline CDR1 MNHNS, CDR2 SASEGT. The CDR3 extends over 14 amino acids.

This clonotype was detected ten times or more. The chain joins TRBV28 to TRBJ2-2; 9 nucleotides match TRBD2. The CDR3 is made up of 15 amino acids. The V and J ends lost 6 bases and 7 bases, in that order; junction bases with no gene match: 9. The V gene's germline CDR1 is MDHEN and CDR2 SYDVKM. CDR3 residues: CASSIAGEGSGELFF. CDR3 nucleotides: TGTGCCAGCAGCATAGCGGGAGAGGGTAGCGGGGAGCTGTTTTTT.

The gene calls are TRBV6-2 or TRBV6-3 and TRBJ2-5, with 15 bases identical to TRBD2. CDR3 size: 18 residues. CDR1 and CDR2 from the germline V gene are MNHEY and SVGEGT. Trimming cost V 6 bases and J 7 bases; bases outside gene matches: 15. Here the CDR3 reads CASSLDNRTSGRAGTQYF. The DNA of the CDR3 is TGTGCCAGCAGCTTAGACAACCGGACTAGCGGGAGGGCCGGGACCCAGTACTTC.

The V call is TRBV5-1, the J call TRBJ2-7; D is perhaps TRBD1 (8 bases). Germline V gives CDR1 SGHRS, CDR2 YFSETQ. Trimming cost V 7 bases and J 7 bases, with 24 bases left between them. The CDR3 covers 15 residues. CDR3 sequence: CASGAGGTGLREQYF. The CDR3 nucleotides are TGCGCCAGCGGGGCCGGGGGGACAGGCCTCAGGGAGCAGTACTTC.

The sample holds many counts of this clonotype. For the CDR3, the DNA is TGTGCCAGCAGCTTAACGGGGGGACAGGTAAACACTGAAGCTTTCTTT. This codes for CASSLTGGQVNTEAFF. The chain links TRBV7-3 to TRBJ1-1; TRBD1 aligns across 8 bases. The CDR3 spans 16 residues. Losses at the gene ends were 0 bases for V and 2 bases for J; bases not matched to a gene: 5. From germline, CDR1 is SGHTA and CDR2 FQGTGA. The variable domain in full, completed from reference TRBV7-3 and TRBJ1-1, reads GAGVSQTPSNKVTEKGKYVELRCDPISGHTALYWYRQSLGQGPEFLIYFQGTGAADDSGLPNDRFFAVRPEGSVSTLKIQRTERGDSAVYLCASSLTGGQVNTEAFFGQGTRLTVV.